These 8 T cell receptor beta chains were all obtained from the same sample, sequenced in a study of T cells in Graves' hyperthyroidism and ophthalmopathy. Authors of the study amplified TCR beta CDR3 regions from RNA transcripts. First-round RT-PCR with HTBI primers amplified the TCR CDR3 region. TCRdb processed the multiplex PCR reads anew with MiXCR; each CDR3 protein has one entry. The table shows 600,000 to 800,000 distinct CDR3 sequences, with over 35% occurring only once. Material for sequencing was blood. Receptors were obtained from a woman between 40 and 55 years old with Graves' hyperthyroidism.

The chain links TRBV27 to TRBJ1-1; D gene unclear. CDR1 is MNHEY and CDR2 is SMNVEV in the germline V gene (reference sequence). V lost 2 bases and J 5 bases, leaving 9 bases between the germline ends. This CDR3 comprises 13 residues. DNA for the CDR3: TGTGCCAGCAGTTTAGTCATAGGTACTGAAGCTTTCTTT. It is translated as CASSLVIGTEAFF.

This clonotype came up many times. This chain joins TRBV10-1 and TRBJ1-1; D gene unclear. V dropped 2 bases and J dropped 5 bases, with 9 bases sitting between them. The germline gives CDR1 WNHNN, CDR2 SYGVQD (reference sequence). This CDR3 spans 13 amino acids. CDR3 region: CASSEGEGTEAFF. The CDR3 DNA follows: TGCGCCAGCAGTGAGGGGGAAGGGACTGAAGCTTTCTTT.

The chain recombines TRBV19 with TRBJ2-3; D might be TRBD1 or TRBD2, each matching 6 bases. Germline CDR1 and CDR2: LNHDA and SQIVND (reference sequence). The germline V and J ends were trimmed by 7 bases and 2 bases, with 13 bases remaining between them. The CDR3 spans 14 residues. This chain's CDR3 is CASKRGDITDTQYF. DNA for the CDR3: TGTGCCAGTAAAAGGGGGGACATCACAGATACGCAGTATTTT.

In the case of this clonotype: This may stem from a read error, because a much larger clone lies one nucleotide away. This chain connects TRBV2 to TRBJ1-2, with no clear D. The CDR3 is 14 amino acids. Germline CDR1 reads SNHLY; CDR2 reads FYNNEI. The V and J ends lost 3 bases and 5 bases respectively, with 13 bases between them. Written as DNA, the CDR3 is TGTGCCAGCAGTGATTCTCCGCCCTTTTATGGCTACACCTTC. Residues: CASSDSPPFYGYTF. Filled out from reference TRBV2 and TRBJ1-2, the complete variable domain reads EPEVTQTPSHQVTQMGQEVILRCVPISNHLYFYWYRQILGQKVEFLVSFYNNEISEKSEIFDDQFSVERPDGSNFTLKIRSTKLEDSAMYFCASSDSPPFYGYTFGSGTRLTVV.

This chain links TRBV25-1 with TRBJ1-2, with D possibly TRBD1 on 5 matching bases. V was cut by 3 bases and J by 7 bases, with 12 bases left in between. The CDR3 is 13 amino acids. Germline CDR1 is MGHDK and CDR2 is SYGVNS. The CDR3 loop is CASSDQGVVGYTF. The CDR3 nucleotides read TGTGCCAGCAGTGATCAAGGGGTTGTTGGCTACACCTTC.

This chain connects TRBV6-6 to TRBJ2-3; a possible D gene is TRBD1 (6 bases). V dropped 0 bases and J dropped 2 bases, with 15 bases sitting between them. The CDR3 extends over 17 amino acids. Germline CDR1 reads MNHNY; CDR2 reads SVGAGI (reference sequence). Here the CDR3 DNA reads TGTGCCAGCAGTTACTCATTTCCCCAGGGACACACAGATACGCAGTATTTT. Amino acid sequence: CASSYSFPQGHTDTQYF.

The chain uses TRBV30 and TRBJ1-1; no clear D. This CDR3 has 11 residues. Germline V gives CDR1 GTSNPN, CDR2 SVGIG (reference sequence). The ends were cut back, 3 bases at V and 5 bases at J, with 7 bases in the middle. The CDR3 loop reads CAWRHRTEAFF. CDR3 DNA: TGTGCCTGGAGGCACCGGACTGAAGCTTTCTTT. Combining the CDR3 with reference TRBV30 and TRBJ1-1 gives the whole variable domain SQTIHQWPATLVQPVGSPLSLECTVEGTSNPNLYWYRQAAGRGLQLLFYSVGIGQISSEVPQNLSASRPQDRQFILSSKKLLLSDSGFYLCAWRHRTEAFFGQGTRLTVV.

This clonotype was found a few times. The chain uses TRBV28 and TRBJ2-5; 10 nucleotides agree with TRBD2. The CDR3 spans 17 residues. CDR1 MDHEN and CDR2 SYDVKM come from the germline V gene. The J segment lost 5 bases and the V segment lost 5 bases, leaving 14 bases of the junction unmatched. The CDR3 spells CASSPQLGLAGEETQYF. In DNA, the CDR3 is TGTGCCAGCAGTCCCCAACTGGGCCTAGCGGGAGAGGAGACCCAGTACTTC.